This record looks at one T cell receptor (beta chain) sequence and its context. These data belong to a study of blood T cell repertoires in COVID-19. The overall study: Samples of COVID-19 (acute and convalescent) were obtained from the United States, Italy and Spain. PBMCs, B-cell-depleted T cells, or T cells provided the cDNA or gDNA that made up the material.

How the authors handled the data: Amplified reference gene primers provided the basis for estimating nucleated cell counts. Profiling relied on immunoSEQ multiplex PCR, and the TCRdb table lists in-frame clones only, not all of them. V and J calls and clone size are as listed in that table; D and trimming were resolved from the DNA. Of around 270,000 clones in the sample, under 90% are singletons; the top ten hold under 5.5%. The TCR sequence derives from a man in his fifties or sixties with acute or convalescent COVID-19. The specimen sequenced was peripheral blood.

CDR3 region: CASSLALASYEQYF. The CDR3 region has the DNA TGTGCCAGCAGCTTAGCCTTGGCCTCCTACGAGCAGTACTTC. The V call is TRBV11-1, the J call TRBJ2-7; D remains unclear. Germline lookup yields CDR1 SGHAT and CDR2 FQDESV (reference sequence). V shed 0 bases and J shed 0 bases, with 6 bases lying between them. This CDR3 has 14 residues.